This T cell receptor beta chain appears in the sequencing data of a study of OX40 agonist ivuxolimab in advanced cancers. Study overall: Ivuxolimab, which is an agonistic anti-OX40 (CD134) antibody, was administered to the patients.

Using immunoSEQ multiplex PCR, the repertoire was profiled, and TCRdb retains in-frame clones only, with some absent. This table has tens of thousands of clones, over 80% appearing once. Whole-study results and caveats: At doses 0.1 to 3.0 mg/kg, CD4+ and CD8+ clones expanded.

About this clone: Antigen: not known.

Germline V gene data show CDR1 as MNHNS and CDR2 as SASEGT. The CDR3 is made up of 13 amino acids. J gave up 7 bases and V 6 bases, and 6 bases lay outside the gene matches. Sequencing used CD4+ or CD8+ T cells sorted from blood, obtained in a trial of the OX40 agonist ivuxolimab. The V gene is TRBV6-1, the J gene TRBJ1-1, with 9 bases identical to TRBD1. This receptor was taken from an adult with an advanced solid tumor such as melanoma, head and neck, liver or kidney cancer. CDR3 nucleotide sequence: TGTGCCAGCAGGAAACAGGGGGCCGGTGAAGCTTTCTTT. Residues: CASRKQGAGEAFF.